This T cell receptor beta chain appears in the sequencing data of a study of blood T cell repertoires in COVID-19. About the study: From T cells, B-cell-depleted T cells, or PBMCs came the material, which was cDNA or gDNA.

Study processing details: How many nucleated cells were present was estimated from reference gene primer amplification. The table came from immunoSEQ multiplex PCR; TCRdb's copy has only in-frame clones and leaves some out. The DNA gave D and trimming, while V, J and clone size come from that table. The table has 250,000 to 300,000 clones, about 73% seen once. CDR1 and CDR2 (germline): MGHRA, YSYEKL. With 0 bases clipped from V and 5 bases from J, the junction kept 10 bases outside the gene matches. The CDR3 runs to 17 residues. This chain connects TRBV4-1 to TRBJ2-5; 9 bases line up with TRBD2. The clonotype was recovered from a woman at least 80 years old with acute or convalescent COVID-19. Sequencing used peripheral blood. CDR3 sequence: CASSQDRISGRYETQYF. CDR3 nucleotide sequence: TGCGCCAGCAGCCAAGATCGGATTAGCGGGAGATATGAGACCCAGTACTTC.